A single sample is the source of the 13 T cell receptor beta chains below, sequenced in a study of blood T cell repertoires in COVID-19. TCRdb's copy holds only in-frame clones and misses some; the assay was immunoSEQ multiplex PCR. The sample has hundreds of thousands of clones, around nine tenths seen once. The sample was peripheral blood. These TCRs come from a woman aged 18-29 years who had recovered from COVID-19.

The CDR3 region is CASSLAVTDYGYTF. The DNA for the CDR3 is TGTGCCAGCAGCTTAGCGGTGACAGACTATGGCTACACCTTC. V usage is TRBV7-6 and J usage is TRBJ1-2; possible D gene TRBD1, 5 bases. CDR1 SGHVS and CDR2 FNYEAQ come from the germline V gene. V was shortened by 0 bases and J by 3 bases, with 8 bases between the two germline ends. The length of the CDR3 is 14 residues.

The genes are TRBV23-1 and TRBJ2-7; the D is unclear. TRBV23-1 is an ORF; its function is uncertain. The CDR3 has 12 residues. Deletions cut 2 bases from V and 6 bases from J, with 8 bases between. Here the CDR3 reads CASSQVSSEQYF. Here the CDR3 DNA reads TGCGCCAGCAGTCAAGTTTCCAGCGAGCAGTACTTC.

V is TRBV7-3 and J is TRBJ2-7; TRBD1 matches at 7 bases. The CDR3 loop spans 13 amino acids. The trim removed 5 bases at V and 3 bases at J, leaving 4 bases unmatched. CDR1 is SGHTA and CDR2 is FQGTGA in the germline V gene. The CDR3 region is CASSPDRDYEQYF. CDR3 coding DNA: TGTGCCAGCAGCCCAGACAGGGACTACGAGCAGTACTTC.

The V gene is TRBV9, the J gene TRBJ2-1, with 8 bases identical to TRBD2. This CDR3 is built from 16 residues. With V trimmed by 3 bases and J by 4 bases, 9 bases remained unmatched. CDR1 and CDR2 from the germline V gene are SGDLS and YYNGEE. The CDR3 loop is CASSDPFREGYNEQFF. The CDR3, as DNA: TGTGCCAGCAGCGACCCGTTTCGGGAGGGTTACAATGAGCAGTTCTTC.

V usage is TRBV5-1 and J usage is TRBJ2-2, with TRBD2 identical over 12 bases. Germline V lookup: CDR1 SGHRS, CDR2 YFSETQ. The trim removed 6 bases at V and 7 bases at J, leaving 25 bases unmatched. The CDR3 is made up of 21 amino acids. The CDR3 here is CASTKTRAGLAGKWVGGELFF. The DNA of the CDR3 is TGCGCCAGCACCAAAACCCGGGCTGGACTAGCGGGAAAGTGGGTCGGCGGGGAGCTGTTTTTT.

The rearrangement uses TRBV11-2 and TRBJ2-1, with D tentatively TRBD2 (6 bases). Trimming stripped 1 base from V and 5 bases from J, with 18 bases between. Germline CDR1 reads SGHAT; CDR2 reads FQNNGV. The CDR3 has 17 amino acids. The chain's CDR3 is CASSLGIPAGPHNEQFF. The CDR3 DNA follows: TGTGCCAGCAGCTTAGGTATTCCAGCGGGCCCCCACAATGAGCAGTTCTTC.

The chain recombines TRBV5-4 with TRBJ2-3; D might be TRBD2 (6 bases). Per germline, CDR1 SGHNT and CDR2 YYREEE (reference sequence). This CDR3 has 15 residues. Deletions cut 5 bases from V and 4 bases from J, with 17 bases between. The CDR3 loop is CASRPGGRVSDTQYF. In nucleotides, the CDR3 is TGTGCCAGCAGGCCCGGGGGAAGAGTCTCAGATACGCAGTATTTT.

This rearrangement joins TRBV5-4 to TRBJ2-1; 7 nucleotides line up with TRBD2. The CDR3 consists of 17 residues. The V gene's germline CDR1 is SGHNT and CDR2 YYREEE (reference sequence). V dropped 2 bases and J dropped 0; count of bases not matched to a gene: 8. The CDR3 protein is CASSLPTLASSYNEQFF. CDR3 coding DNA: TGTGCCAGCAGCTTACCTACACTAGCGTCCTCCTACAATGAGCAGTTCTTC.

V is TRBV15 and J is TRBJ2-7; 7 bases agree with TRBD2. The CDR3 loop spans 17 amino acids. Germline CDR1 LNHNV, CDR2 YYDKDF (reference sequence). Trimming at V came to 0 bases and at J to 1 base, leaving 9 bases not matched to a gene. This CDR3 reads CATSRDKGWEGSYEQYF. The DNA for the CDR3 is TGTGCCACCAGCAGAGATAAGGGGTGGGAGGGTTCCTACGAGCAGTACTTC.

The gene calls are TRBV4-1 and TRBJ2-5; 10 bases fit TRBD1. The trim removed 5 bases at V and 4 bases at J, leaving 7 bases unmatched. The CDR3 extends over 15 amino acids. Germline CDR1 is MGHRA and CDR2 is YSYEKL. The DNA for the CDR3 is TGCGCCAGCAGCTATACCGGGACAGGGGTAGAGACCCAGTACTTC. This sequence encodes CASSYTGTGVETQYF.

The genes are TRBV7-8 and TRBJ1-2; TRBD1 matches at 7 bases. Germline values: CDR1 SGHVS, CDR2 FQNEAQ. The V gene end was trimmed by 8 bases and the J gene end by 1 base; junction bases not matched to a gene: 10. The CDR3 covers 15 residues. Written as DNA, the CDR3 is TGTGCCAGCGGGGGACAGCGCCTTCTTAACTATGGCTACACCTTC. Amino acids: CASGGQRLLNYGYTF.

The CDR3, as DNA: TGTGCCACCAGCAGAGGGACAGGGGACTACCACAATGAGCAGTTCTTC. The encoded protein is CATSRGTGDYHNEQFF. The chain joins TRBV15 to TRBJ2-1, with TRBD1 matching over 9 bases. V gave up 1 base and J gave up 5 bases; unmatched junction bases: 6. The CDR3 totals 16 residues. Looked up from germline, CDR1 is LNHNV and CDR2 is YYDKDF (reference sequence).

The CDR3 DNA sequence: TGTGCCACTTCCCAGGGGCTCTACGAGCAGTACTTC. Its protein is CATSQGLYEQYF. The chain combines TRBV19 with TRBJ2-7, with D perhaps TRBD1 (6 bases). The germline CDR1 and CDR2 sequences are LNHDA and SQIVND (reference sequence). The CDR3 loop spans 12 amino acids. Deletions cut 10 bases from V and 3 bases from J, with 13 bases between.